Shown below are 30 T cell receptor beta chains from a single sample sequenced in a study of blood T cell repertoires in COVID-19 (dated by TCRdb to about 2020). The library was made by the immunoSEQ multiplex PCR assay. TCRdb mirrors the immuneACCESS table, restricted to in-frame sequences. Some clones are absent from its copies; in checked studies, under half trace to an unresolved V gene, and the reason for the others is unknown. The sample profile shows about 42,000 clones; about 85% of them were found once. The ten largest clones capture less than 15% of the sample. Sequencing was done on a sample of peripheral blood. These receptors came from a woman aged 70-85 years in a cohort sampled during active COVID-19.

This clone was counted once. CDR3 sequence (DNA): TGTGCCAGCAGCTCCGGGAGTTCTAGCACAGATACGCAGTATTTT. This codes for CASSSGSSSTDTQYF. This chain connects TRBV7-9 to TRBJ2-3; weak D call: TRBD2 (6 bases). CDR1 and CDR2 from the germline V gene are SEHNR and FQNEAQ (reference sequence). Trimming pared 4 bases from V and 0 bases from J, leaving 11 bases between. The CDR3 is 15 amino acids.

The chain joins TRBV5-1 to TRBJ2-2, with D unresolved. CDR1 is SGHRS, CDR2 YFSETQ, per germline. The germline V and J ends were trimmed by 4 bases and 4 bases, with 11 bases remaining between them. CDR3 size: 14 residues. The CDR3 is CASSPSPGTGELFF. DNA for the CDR3: TGCGCCAGCAGCCCCAGTCCTGGCACCGGGGAGCTGTTTTTT.

The gene calls are TRBV28 and TRBJ1-2, with 7 bases fitting TRBD1. Trimming at V came to 6 bases and at J to 12 bases, leaving 10 bases not matched to a gene. CDR1 is MDHEN, CDR2 SYDVKM, per germline. This CDR3 is 12 amino acids long. The DNA of the CDR3 is TGTGCCAGCAGCTCCCCCCACAGGGGACACACCTTC. Translation gives CASSSPHRGHTF.

V gene TRBV6-5 combines with J gene TRBJ1-2, with 8 bases matching TRBD1. Unmatched junction bases numbered 9, after V lost 6 bases and J lost 6 bases. In germline, CDR1 is MNHEY, CDR2 SVGAGI. This CDR3 has 14 residues. The chain's CDR3 is CASRVYRTGHGYTF. Here the CDR3 DNA reads TGTGCCAGCAGGGTATACCGGACAGGGCATGGCTACACCTTC.

This sequence joins TRBV28 and TRBJ1-4; 8 bases agree with TRBD1. This CDR3 is 14 amino acids long. The V gene's germline CDR1 is MDHEN and CDR2 SYDVKM. The V and J ends lost 5 bases and 7 bases, in that order; junction bases with no gene match: 6. The CDR3 region is CASSPQGAGEKLFF. For the CDR3, the DNA is TGTGCCAGCAGTCCTCAGGGGGCGGGTGAAAAACTGTTTTTT.

This clone was seen more than once but under ten times. J is TRBJ2-7 and V is TRBV28; D possibly corresponds to TRBD2 (6 bases). CDR1 and CDR2 from the germline V gene are MDHEN and SYDVKM. The CDR3 contains 15 residues. V was trimmed by 10 bases and J by 6 bases, leaving 25 bases between them. In DNA form, the CDR3 reads TGTGCCACCAGCCTATGGGGGGTCCCCGCCGCCGAGCAGTACTTC. Protein sequence: CATSLWGVPAAEQYF.

This clone showed up just a few times. The chain has TRBV7-3 and TRBJ2-7, with a weak D call TRBD2 (6 bases). The CDR3 sequence is 14 residues long. V shed 1 base and J shed 3 bases, with 10 bases lying between them. Germline CDR1 SGHTA, CDR2 FQGTGA. The CDR3 region has the DNA TGTGCCAGCAGCTTAAAGGGAGGTCTCTACGAGCAGTACTTC. Translated, it gives CASSLKGGLYEQYF.

J is TRBJ2-1 and V is TRBV7-2; no firm D call. With 5 bases removed from V and 4 bases from J, the gap between germline ends came to 9 bases. The germline V gene has CDR1 SGHTA and CDR2 FQGNSA. The CDR3 is made up of 13 amino acids. CDR3 DNA: TGTGCCAGCAGCCAGCGCTTGTACAATGAGCAGTTCTTC. Translated, it gives CASSQRLYNEQFF. Supplemented by reference TRBV7-2 and TRBJ2-1, the full variable domain reads GAGVSQSPSNKVTEKGKDVELRCDPISGHTALYWYRQSLGQGLEFLIYFQGNSAPDKSGLPSDRFSAERTGGSVSTLTIQRTQQEDSAVYLCASSQRLYNEQFFGPGTRLTVL.

V and J are TRBV19 and TRBJ1-5; TRBD1 is a possible D gene (6 bases). Germline values: CDR1 LNHDA, CDR2 SQIVND (reference sequence). This CDR3 is built from 16 residues. V lost 2 bases to trimming and J lost 2 bases, with 13 bases between them. In DNA form, the CDR3 reads TGTGCCAGTAGTATATCGGGGGGGCTTGGCAATCAGCCCCAGCATTTT. The encoded protein is CASSISGGLGNQPQHF.

The chain employs TRBV27 and TRBJ1-1; D possibly corresponds to TRBD1 (5 bases). Germline V gene sequence: CDR1 MNHEY, CDR2 SMNVEV (reference sequence). The CDR3 loop spans 13 amino acids. V lost 4 bases, J lost 1 base, and 7 bases lay in between. CDR3 in DNA: TGTGCCAGCAGTTCTCAGGGGAACACTGAAGCTTTCTTT. Translated: CASSSQGNTEAFF.

This clone was observed a single time. The chain joins TRBV14 to TRBJ1-1; D is ambiguous. The V end was cut by 5 bases, the J end by 10 bases, with 11 bases between. Looked up from germline, CDR1 is SGHDN and CDR2 is FVKESK. CDR3 length: 11 residues. The CDR3 reads CASSGLGGAFF. The CDR3 coding sequence is TGTGCCAGCAGCGGGTTAGGCGGAGCTTTCTTT.

The rearrangement links TRBV9 to TRBJ2-1, with TRBD2 identical over 7 bases. Looked up from germline, CDR1 is SGDLS and CDR2 is YYNGEE. The CDR3 extends over 16 amino acids. V lost 3 bases, J lost 0 bases, and 6 bases stayed unmatched. CDR3 protein: CASSGSSGSSYNEQFF. The DNA of the CDR3 is TGTGCCAGCAGCGGTTCTAGCGGTAGCTCCTACAATGAGCAGTTCTTC.

The chain uses TRBV10-3 and TRBJ2-2; 8 bases are a match to TRBD1. The CDR3 sequence is 12 residues long. V lost 8 bases, J lost 7 bases, and 3 bases stayed unmatched. Looked up from germline, CDR1 is ENHRY and CDR2 is SYGVKD. This CDR3 is CAIGQGDGELFF. The CDR3 bases are TGTGCCATCGGACAGGGTGACGGGGAGCTGTTTTTT.

This chain uses TRBV7-6 with TRBJ1-5; D possibly corresponds to TRBD1 (5 bases). The length of the CDR3 is 17 residues. Trimming pared 0 bases from V and 0 bases from J, leaving 12 bases between. Per germline, CDR1 SGHVS and CDR2 FNYEAQ. The CDR3 DNA reads TGTGCCAGCAGCTTAGCCGGGGGTGGGTATAGCAATCAGCCCCAGCATTTT. Its protein is CASSLAGGGYSNQPQHF. The variable domain in full, completed from reference TRBV7-6 and TRBJ1-5, reads GAGVSQSPRYKVTKRGQDVALRCDPISGHVSLYWYRQALGQGPEFLTYFNYEAQQDKSGLPNDRFSAERPEGSISTLTIQRTEQRDSAMYRCASSLAGGGYSNQPQHFGDGTRLSIL.

The V call is TRBV6-1, the J call TRBJ1-2; D unresolved. Germline CDR1 is MNHNS and CDR2 is SASEGT. CDR3 length: 13 amino acids. Trimming pared 2 bases from V and 8 bases from J, leaving 12 bases between. The CDR3 sequence is CASSEIEGSGYTF. The CDR3 DNA follows: TGTGCCAGCAGTGAAATTGAAGGGAGCGGCTACACCTTC.

The gene calls are TRBV27 and TRBJ1-2; the D gene is possibly TRBD1 (6 bases). V was clipped by 5 bases and J by 4 bases, with 11 bases between them. The CDR3 sequence is 13 residues long. Germline V lookup: CDR1 MNHEY, CDR2 SMNVEV (reference sequence). In DNA, the CDR3 is TGTGCCAGCAGTGAGGGGGTGAGCTATGGCTACACCTTC. The encoded protein is CASSEGVSYGYTF.

This rearrangement joins TRBV25-1 to TRBJ2-7, with TRBD2 matching over 9 bases. V shed 7 bases, J shed 5 bases, and the junction held 9 bases outside the gene matches. The length of the CDR3 is 14 residues. CDR1 and CDR2 from the germline V gene are MGHDK and SYGVNS. The CDR3 spells CASTEPSGTNEQYF. The CDR3 DNA reads TGTGCCAGCACCGAGCCTAGCGGGACCAACGAGCAGTACTTC.

This chain joins TRBV18 and TRBJ2-7; maybe TRBD2 (5 bases). The V end was cut by 3 bases, the J end by 7 bases, with 13 bases between. The CDR3 has 13 amino acids. Germline V gives CDR1 KGHSH, CDR2 LQKENI. CDR3 DNA: TGTGCCAGCTCACCCTTCCCAGAGCGGGAGCAGTACTTC. Protein sequence: CASSPFPEREQYF. Full variable domain (outside the CDR3, taken from reference TRBV18 and TRBJ2-7): NAGVMQNPRHLVRRRGQEARLRCSPMKGHSHVYWYRQLPEEGLKFMVYLQKENIIDESGMPKERFSAEFPKEGPSILRIQQVVRGDSAAYFCASSPFPEREQYFGPGTRLTVT.

V is TRBV7-9 and J is TRBJ1-1; 10 bases match TRBD1. Looked up from germline, CDR1 is SEHNR and CDR2 is FQNEAQ (reference sequence). The CDR3 is 15 residues long. V lost 5 bases and J lost 10; bases outside the gene matches: 13. The CDR3 protein is CASSLGGTGVLRAFF. CDR3 coding DNA: TGTGCCAGCAGCCTGGGGGGGACAGGGGTACTGAGAGCTTTCTTT.

The chain couples TRBV9 to TRBJ2-1; 8 bases fit TRBD2. V lost 2 bases to trimming and J lost 2 bases; unmatched junction nucleotides: 9. The CDR3 runs 17 residues. Germline CDR1 SGDLS, CDR2 YYNGEE. CDR3 region: CASSVAPLRGAYNEQFF. CDR3 DNA sequence: TGTGCCAGCAGCGTGGCCCCACTGCGGGGGGCCTACAATGAGCAGTTCTTC.

The chain has TRBV9 and TRBJ2-2; 14 nucleotides agree with TRBD2. The CDR3 runs 18 residues. Germline-derived CDR1 and CDR2 are SGDLS and YYNGEE. Trimming took 4 bases from V and 5 from J; bases not matched to a gene: 10. This CDR3 reads CASSPRGLAGGGTGELFF. CDR3 sequence (DNA): TGTGCCAGCAGCCCCCGAGGACTAGCGGGAGGAGGGACCGGGGAGCTGTTTTTT.

This clone came up a few times. The V and J genes are TRBV6-5 and TRBJ2-7; TRBD1 might be the D (5 bases). Trimming removed 2 bases at V and 0 bases at J, with 11 bases between. The V gene's germline CDR1 is MNHEY and CDR2 SVGAGI. This CDR3 spans 15 amino acids. CDR3 residues: CASSYGAVSSYEQYF. The CDR3 DNA reads TGTGCCAGCAGTTACGGGGCGGTTAGCTCCTACGAGCAGTACTTC.

The rearrangement uses TRBV9 and TRBJ2-5, with TRBD2 matching 10 bases. J lost 4 bases, V lost 4 bases, and 4 bases had no gene match. The V gene's germline CDR1 is SGDLS and CDR2 YYNGEE. The CDR3 contains 14 residues. CDR3 sequence (DNA): TGTGCCAGCAGCCTCAGGACTAGCGGAGAGACCCAGTACTTC. Protein product: CASSLRTSGETQYF.

V is TRBV7-9 and J is TRBJ2-2, with 7 bases aligning to TRBD2. This CDR3 has 16 amino acids. V lost 3 bases and J lost 5; bases outside the gene matches: 9. Per the germline V gene, CDR1 is SEHNR and CDR2 is FQNEAQ (reference sequence). The CDR3 DNA follows: TGTGCCAGCAGCTTTGCTCGCGGGAGCGGAACCGGGGAGCTGTTTTTT. Residues: CASSFARGSGTGELFF.

V usage is TRBV19 and J usage is TRBJ2-1; D remains unclear. Germline loops: CDR1 LNHDA, CDR2 SQIVND (reference sequence). With 7 bases removed from V and 9 bases from J, the gap between germline ends came to 16 bases. The CDR3 runs to 13 residues. The chain's CDR3 is CASMDDFFGEQFF. The CDR3 DNA reads TGTGCCAGTATGGATGACTTTTTTGGTGAGCAGTTCTTC. The full variable domain, rest sourced from reference TRBV19 and TRBJ2-1, is DGGITQSPKYLFRKEGQNVTLSCEQNLNHDAMYWYRQDPGQGLRLIYYSQIVNDFQKGDIAEGYSVSREKKESFPLTVTSAQKNPTAFYLCASMDDFFGEQFFGPGTRLTVL.

The CDR3 reads CARSLSDTSSYEQYF. As DNA, the CDR3 is TGTGCCAGAAGCTTATCTGACACGAGCTCCTACGAGCAGTACTTC. The chain carries TRBV5-3 and TRBJ2-7; D ambiguous. TRBV5-3 is an ORF, with its function uncertain. The CDR3 has 15 amino acids. Trimming took off 2 bases at V and 0 bases at J, with 12 bases between the two ends.

This sequence joins TRBV7-3 and TRBJ2-3; 15 bases are shared with TRBD2. This CDR3 region has 18 residues. V lost 5 bases, J lost 1 base, and 7 bases stayed unmatched. In germline, CDR1 is SGHTA, CDR2 FQGTGA. CDR3 amino acids: CASSPGLAGGLGTDTQYF. In DNA, the CDR3 is TGTGCCAGCAGCCCCGGACTAGCGGGAGGGTTGGGCACAGATACGCAGTATTTT.

This clone was seen more than once but under ten times. V and J are TRBV19 and TRBJ2-1, with 8 bases that match TRBD1. Germline values: CDR1 LNHDA, CDR2 SQIVND (reference sequence). V trimming: 6 bases; J trimming: 2 bases; junction bases outside the gene matches: 6. The CDR3 has 15 amino acids. CDR3 sequence (DNA): TGTGCCAGTAGATCGACAGGGGTTACCTACAATGAGCAGTTCTTC. Protein: CASRSTGVTYNEQFF.

The V call is TRBV18, the J call TRBJ2-1; maybe TRBD1 (5 bases). The germline V gene encodes CDR1 KGHSH and CDR2 LQKENI. The V and J ends lost 4 bases and 3 bases respectively, with 10 bases between them. The CDR3 runs to 14 residues. CDR3 region: CASSLDSYYNEQFF. CDR3 nucleotides: TGTGCCAGCTCACTCGACAGTTACTACAATGAGCAGTTCTTC.

The chain has TRBV29-1 and TRBJ2-1, with 8 bases matching TRBD1. Germline V CDR1 and CDR2: SQVTM, ANQGSEA. This CDR3 has 13 amino acids. V lost 7 bases to trimming and J lost 4 bases; unmatched junction nucleotides: 6. The CDR3 loop reads CSGDRGPYNEQFF. The CDR3 coding sequence is TGCAGCGGTGACAGGGGCCCTTACAATGAGCAGTTCTTC.